One and the same sample provided the 31 T cell receptor beta chains below, sequenced in a study of T cells in women clearing cervical HPV infection. The assay was immunoSEQ multiplex PCR, and TCRdb's table has in-frame clones only and misses some. Found here are 23,000 or so clones; the top ten clones hold less than 3.5%. Sequenced: blood buffy coat. The receptors shown here come from a woman aged 18 to 75 with a cervical HPV16 infection that either progressed to CIN3+ or cleared (not recorded which).

About this clone itself: The CDR3 end lies 3 residues beyond the end of the read and is filled in from the germline J gene. The rearrangement uses TRBV28 and TRBJ2-1, with D possibly matching TRBD2 (6 bases). Germline CDR1 is MDHEN and CDR2 is SYDVKM. This CDR3 spans 15 amino acids. V shed 3 bases and J shed 5 bases, with 14 bases lying between them. Incomplete CDR3 DNA: TGTGCCAGCAGTTTTGGCCGGAGGGGTAACAATGAG. Translation gives CASSFGRRGNNE. The whole CDR3 is CASSFGRRGNNEQFF.

Comments on this clone: The read terminates 3 residues before the CDR3 end, so the remaining end is supplied by the germline J gene. This rearrangement joins TRBV14 to TRBJ1-1, with 9 bases fitting TRBD1. The V gene end was trimmed by 5 bases and the J gene end by 0 bases; junction bases not matched to a gene: 7. CDR1 and CDR2 from the germline V gene are SGHDN and FVKESK. The CDR3 is 16 residues long. The CDR3 is CASSKGQGGVNTEAFF. The DNA read from the CDR3 is TGTGCCAGCAGCAAGGGACAGGGAGGGGTGAACACTGAA.

Worth noting for this clone: The CDR3 goes on 3 residues after the read ends, and that part is filled in from the germline J gene. The chain links TRBV20-1 to TRBJ2-1, with 7 bases that match TRBD2. CDR3 length: 15 amino acids. Germline trimming cut 5 bases from V and 0 bases from J; bases unmatched to any gene: 7. Germline-derived CDR1 and CDR2 are DFQATT and SNEGSKA (reference sequence). CDR3 residues: CSAPPRGSSYNEQFF. The CDR3 DNA, read in part, is TGCAGTGCTCCCCCGCGGGGGAGCTCCTACAATGAG.

In regard to this clone: The observed sequence ends 3 residues before the CDR3 terminus, with the missing tail filled in from the germline J gene. This chain links TRBV18 with TRBJ2-3; TRBD2 is a possible D gene (5 bases). Germline V gene lookup returns CDR1 KGHSH and CDR2 LQKENI. The CDR3 totals 14 residues. The V end lost 3 bases, the J end lost 0 bases, and 7 bases lay between the germline ends. The CDR3 here is CASSPSVSTDTQYF. The sequenced CDR3 bases are TGTGCCAGCTCACCTAGCGTGAGCACAGATACG.

Concerning this clone: From the germline J gene comes the end of the CDR3, since the read stops 3 residues before it. V and J are TRBV20-1 and TRBJ1-5, with D possibly TRBD1 on 6 matching bases. V dropped 3 bases and J dropped 0 bases, with 9 bases sitting between them. Germline CDR1 is DFQATT and CDR2 is SNEGSKA (reference sequence). The CDR3 is 14 amino acids. CDR3 bases read: TGCAGTGCTAGTCGGACAGATAGCAATCAGCCC. Amino acid sequence: CSASRTDSNQP. The whole CDR3 sequence reads CSASRTDSNQPQHF.

The CDR3 DNA, read in part, is TGTGCCAGCAGCCCCAAGGTTCAGGGGGCTGGCGAAAAA. Translating gives CASSPKVQGAGEK. The entire CDR3 protein is CASSPKVQGAGEKLFF. This chain links TRBV4-2 with TRBJ1-4, with 8 bases matching TRBD1. Read data end 3 residues before the CDR3 end; the end is taken from the germline J gene. The CDR3 is 16 residues long. V was pared by 4 bases and J by 8 bases, with 12 bases of the junction left unmatched. CDR1 is LGHNA and CDR2 is YNFKEQ in the germline V gene.

As concerns this clone: Sequencing ends 3 residues short of the CDR3 end; the germline J gene provides the rest. V usage is TRBV5-4 and J usage is TRBJ1-2; TRBD1 is a possible D gene (5 bases). From germline, CDR1 is SGHNT and CDR2 YYREEE (reference sequence). Trimming took off 4 bases at V and 0 bases at J, with 10 bases between the two ends. CDR3 length equals 14 residues. The CDR3 DNA, read in part, is TGTGCCAGCAGCCCCGGGGGTACTAACTATGGC. This sequence encodes CASSPGGTNYG. The whole CDR3 protein is CASSPGGTNYGYTF.

As regards this clone: The read stops 3 residues short of the end of the CDR3; the missing end is completed from the germline J gene. The V gene is TRBV18, the J gene TRBJ1-6; TRBD1 agrees at 7 bases. Germline V gene lookup returns CDR1 KGHSH and CDR2 LQKENI. V shed 3 bases, J shed 3 bases, and the junction held 5 bases outside the gene matches. The CDR3 has 16 residues. The sequenced part of the CDR3 DNA is TGTGCCAGCTCACCGTATGCAGGGGGCTATAATTCACCC. Translating it yields CASSPYAGGYNSP. The full-length CDR3 reads as CASSPYAGGYNSPLHF.

Concerning this clone: With the read ending 3 residues before the CDR3 end, the germline J gene is used to fill in that end. The V gene is TRBV29-1, the J gene TRBJ1-2; D gene uncertain. Germline CDR1 reads SQVTM; CDR2 reads ANQGSEA. The V gene lost 3 bases and the J gene lost 3 bases, with 5 bases spanning the gap. The CDR3 is 11 amino acids. The CDR3 DNA, read in part, is TGCAGCGTTGACATTGACTATGGC. As protein: CSVDIDYG. The complete CDR3 sequence is CSVDIDYGYTF. Drawing the rest from reference TRBV29-1 and TRBJ1-2, the complete variable domain is SAVISQKPSRDICQRGTSLTIQCQVDSQVTMMFWYRQQPGQSLTLIATANQGSEATYESGFVIDKFPISRPNLTFSTLTVSNMSPEDSSIYLCSVDIDYGYTFGSGTRLTVV.

CDR3 sequence reads: CASGYREDEQYF. The CDR3 DNA, read in part, is TGTGCCAGCGGTTACAGGGAGGACGAG. This chain joins TRBV5-6 and TRBJ2-7; D tentatively fits TRBD1 or TRBD2 (6 bases each). The read terminates 3 residues before the CDR3 end, so the remaining end is supplied by the germline J gene. Germline CDR1 SGHDT, CDR2 YYEEEE. The CDR3 covers 12 residues. Trimming took 7 bases from V and 5 from J, leaving 13 bases between them. The entire variable domain, with the rest obtained from reference TRBV5-6 and TRBJ2-7, is as follows: DAGVTQSPTHLIKTRGQQVTLRCSPKSGHDTVSWYQQALGQGPQFIFQYYEEEERQRGNFPDRFSGHQFPNYSSELNVNALLLGDSALYLCASGYREDEQYFGPGTRLTVT.

About this clone itself: The read stops 3 residues short of the end of the CDR3; the missing end is completed from the germline J gene. The chain is built from TRBV2 and TRBJ1-1; a weak D match, TRBD1 (6 bases). Germline CDR1 reads SNHLY; CDR2 reads FYNNEI. V dropped 7 bases and J dropped 0 bases, with 9 bases sitting between them. The CDR3 runs to 13 residues. The CDR3 sequence: CASKGEMNTEAFF. Incomplete CDR3 DNA: TGTGCCAGCAAGGGGGAAATGAACACTGAA.

Remarks on this clone: The CDR3 extends 3 residues past the end of the read, so its final part is completed from the germline J gene. The V gene is TRBV7-3, the J gene TRBJ2-1; TRBD2 is a possible D gene (6 bases). V was shortened by 7 bases and J by 3 bases, with 22 bases between the two germline ends. Germline CDR1 SGHTA, CDR2 FQGTGA. This CDR3 spans 17 amino acids. CDR3 loop: CASTIPGRGHLYNEQFF. The CDR3 DNA, read in part, is TGTGCCAGCACTATCCCTGGGCGGGGCCATCTCTACAATGAG.

As for this clone: The read comes to an end 3 residues before the CDR3 does, leaving the germline J gene to fill in the end. This chain uses TRBV5-5 with TRBJ2-7; a weak D match, TRBD2 (6 bases). Germline CDR1 reads SGHKS; CDR2 reads YYEKEE (reference sequence). The CDR3 runs to 15 residues. Trimming removed 0 bases at V and 3 bases at J, with 13 bases between. CDR3: CASSLGGTPIYEQYF. The covered CDR3 bases are TGTGCCAGCAGCTTGGGGGGGACTCCTATCTACGAG. The full variable domain, its missing parts supplied by reference TRBV5-5 and TRBJ2-7, is DAGVTQSPTHLIKTRGQQVTLRCSPISGHKSVSWYQQVLGQGPQFIFQYYEKEERGRGNFPDRFSARQFPNYSSELNVNALLLGDSALYLCASSLGGTPIYEQYFGPGTRLTVT.

Details on this clone: Read coverage stops 3 residues before the CDR3 terminus; the germline J gene supplies the remainder. The chain employs TRBV30 and TRBJ2-5, with 9 positions matching TRBD1. The CDR3 contains 16 residues. The germline V gene has CDR1 GTSNPN and CDR2 SVGIG (reference sequence). This CDR3 reads CAWSIHRGRNTDTQYF. The part of the CDR3 DNA that was read is TGTGCCTGGAGTATCCACAGGGGGCGAAACACAGATACC.

As for this clone: The CDR3 is cut off 3 residues early in the read; its end comes from the germline J gene. The genes are TRBV7-9 and TRBJ1-5; 8 bases agree with TRBD1. The CDR3 extends over 14 amino acids. Germline-derived CDR1 and CDR2 are SEHNR and FQNEAQ (reference sequence). The CDR3 region is CASCPGGATDPQHF. Partial CDR3 DNA: TGTGCCAGCTGTCCAGGGGGCGCGACAGATCCC.

Concerning this clone: The missing CDR3 end, 3 residues past where the read stops, is filled in from the germline J gene. The rearrangement joins TRBV6-2 or TRBV6-3 to TRBJ2-2; D is perhaps TRBD1 (5 bases). The CDR3 runs to 16 residues. Germline V lookup: CDR1 MNHEY, CDR2 SVGEGT. V gave up 4 bases and J gave up 8 bases, with 20 bases separating them. The chain's CDR3 is CASSSLGGAGRGELFF. Incomplete CDR3 DNA: TGTGCCAGCAGTTCCCTCGGTGGGGCAGGCCGGGGGGAG.

On this clone: The read ends 3 residues shy of where the CDR3 ends; the end is completed using the germline J gene. The rearrangement uses TRBV19 and TRBJ2-2; D is uncertain. This CDR3 region has 12 residues. Germline loops: CDR1 LNHDA, CDR2 SQIVND (reference sequence). V lost 0 bases and J 9 bases, leaving 5 bases between the germline ends. The CDR3 bases that were read are TGTGCCAGTAGTATAGATTTTAGGGAG. Amino acids: CASSIDFRE. From start to end, the CDR3 is CASSIDFRELFF.

On this clone itself: The read finishes 3 residues shy of the CDR3 end, and the germline J gene is used to complete it. This chain links TRBV6-1 with TRBJ1-6, with 8 bases aligning to TRBD1. The CDR3 is made up of 14 amino acids. J was trimmed by 10 bases and V by 3 bases; bases with no gene match: 5. Germline V gives CDR1 MNHNS, CDR2 SASEGT. The part of the CDR3 DNA that was read is TGTGCCAGCAGTGAGCAGGACAGGGTGTCACCC. Residues: CASSEQDRVSP. The whole CDR3 protein is CASSEQDRVSPLHF.

Notes on this clone: The CDR3 end is not reached by the read, which stops 3 residues before it; the germline J gene fills it in. The rearrangement links TRBV19 to TRBJ2-7; D is possibly TRBD1 (6 bases). V was shortened by 3 bases and J by 6 bases, with 12 bases between the two germline ends. Germline V gene data show CDR1 as LNHDA and CDR2 as SQIVND (reference sequence). CDR3 size: 13 residues. The part of the CDR3 DNA that was read is TGTGCCAGTAGTATTGCCGGACAGCGCGAG. Its translation: CASSIAGQRE. The complete CDR3 sequence is CASSIAGQREQYF.

About this clone itself: The read is 3 residues too short to cover the CDR3 end, so that end is filled in from the germline J gene. The gene calls are TRBV7-2 and TRBJ2-5; unclear D gene. Germline V CDR1 and CDR2: SGHTA, FQGNSA. This CDR3 has 14 amino acids. With 0 bases removed from V and 5 bases from J, the gap between germline ends came to 10 bases. CDR3 bases read: TGTGCCAGCAGCTTAGCATCATCTAGGGAGACC. Its translation is CASSLASSRET. The CDR3, in full, reads CASSLASSRETQYF. Based on the CDR3 plus reference TRBV7-2 and TRBJ2-5, the full variable domain is GAGVSQSPSNKVTEKGKDVELRCDPISGHTALYWYRQSLGQGLEFLIYFQGNSAPDKSGLPSDRFSAERTGGSVSTLTIQRTQQEDSAVYLCASSLASSRETQYFGPGTRLLVL.

Worth noting for this clone: The read is 3 residues too short to cover the CDR3 end, so that end is filled in from the germline J gene. The chain carries TRBV19 and TRBJ1-4; D might be TRBD1 (6 bases). CDR1 is LNHDA, CDR2 SQIVND, per germline (reference sequence). V lost 3 bases to trimming and J lost 8 bases, with 13 bases between them. The CDR3 is 14 residues long. This CDR3 is CASSITGYGEKLFF. CDR3 bases read: TGTGCCAGTAGTATCACAGGGTATGGAGAAAAA.

Comment on this clone: The missing CDR3 end, 3 residues past where the read stops, is filled in from the germline J gene. The chain joins TRBV7-6 to TRBJ2-7, with D perhaps assigned TRBD1 or TRBD2 (5 bases each). The V and J ends lost 3 bases and 2 bases respectively, with 20 bases between them. CDR3 size: 17 residues. The germline V gene has CDR1 SGHVS and CDR2 FNYEAQ. Incomplete CDR3 DNA: TGTGCCAGCAGCTTCTATCAAGGGGCGAGGGGTACCTACGAG. It encodes CASSFYQGARGTYE. The full CDR3 sequence reads CASSFYQGARGTYEQYF.

As for this clone: The read halts 3 residues ahead of the CDR3 end, with the missing end drawn from the germline J gene. The chain links TRBV2 to TRBJ1-2, with 11 bases that match TRBD1. The V gene end was trimmed by 6 bases and the J gene end by 2 bases; junction bases not matched to a gene: 11. This CDR3 is built from 17 residues. The germline V gene encodes CDR1 SNHLY and CDR2 FYNNEI. The CDR3: CASRSRDRGVANYGYTF. CDR3 bases read: TGTGCCAGCAGGTCCCGGGACAGGGGGGTGGCAAACTATGGC.

Remarks on this clone: The read comes to an end 3 residues before the CDR3 does, leaving the germline J gene to fill in the end. The chain carries TRBV7-2 and TRBJ1-2; no firm D call. The CDR3 is made up of 13 amino acids. Per the germline V gene, CDR1 is SGHTA and CDR2 is FQGNSA. The CDR3 DNA, read in part, is TGTGCCAGCAGCTTAACCGGTTCCTACGAC. As protein: CASSLTGSYD. The full CDR3 reads CASSLTGSYDYTF.

On this clone itself: Read coverage stops 3 residues before the CDR3 terminus; the germline J gene supplies the remainder. This chain connects TRBV18 to TRBJ2-4; D is undetermined. The CDR3 length is 14 residues. Germline V gene lookup returns CDR1 KGHSH and CDR2 LQKENI. Here the CDR3 reads CASSPPALNYGQYF. The covered CDR3 bases are TGTGCCAGCTCACCACCGGCCCTTAACTATGGT.

Notes on this clone: The CDR3 end lies 3 residues beyond the end of the read and is filled in from the germline J gene. This chain joins TRBV11-1 and TRBJ1-6; 9 bases match TRBD1. Per germline, CDR1 SGHAT and CDR2 FQDESV (reference sequence). This CDR3 contains 14 residues. V lost 5 bases and J lost 8; bases outside the gene matches: 4. CDR3 DNA (partial): TGTGCCAGCAGCATGGGGGACAGGGATTCACCC. It is translated as CASSMGDRDSP. The CDR3 as a whole reads CASSMGDRDSPLHF.

Concerning this clone itself: The read gets to within 3 residues of the CDR3 end, and the germline J gene fills in the rest. The chain recombines TRBV7-2 with TRBJ2-2; 7 bases are a match to TRBD2. The CDR3 contains 13 residues. CDR1 and CDR2 (germline): SGHTA, FQGNSA. Trimming at V came to 4 bases and at J to 6 bases, leaving 2 bases not matched to a gene. The sequenced part of the CDR3 DNA is TGTGCCAGCAGCTACGGACTAGCCGGGGAG. It encodes CASSYGLAGE. Given in full, the CDR3 is CASSYGLAGELFF.

To note about this clone: The read falls 3 residues short of the CDR3 end, and the missing part is taken from the germline J gene. The rearrangement joins TRBV7-2 to TRBJ2-1; TRBD2 matches at 8 bases. Germline V gene sequence: CDR1 SGHTA, CDR2 FQGNSA. J was trimmed by 1 base and V by 5 bases; bases with no gene match: 4. The CDR3 has 15 residues. The CDR3 spells CASSGAGVSYNEQFF. The covered CDR3 bases are TGTGCCAGCAGCGGAGCGGGAGTTTCCTACAATGAG.

CDR3 bases read: TGTGCCAGCAGCTTCGGGGGGGGGAAAGAGACG. Protein sequence: CASSFGGGKET. The entire CDR3 is CASSFGGGKETQYF. The chain joins TRBV7-9 to TRBJ2-3; TRBD2 agrees at 8 bases. The read terminates 3 residues before the CDR3 end, so the remaining end is supplied by the germline J gene. The length of the CDR3 is 14 residues. The germline CDR1 and CDR2 sequences are SEHNR and FQNEAQ (reference sequence).

To note about this clone: The missing CDR3 end, 3 residues past where the read stops, is filled in from the germline J gene. The chain couples TRBV18 to TRBJ1-2, with D hard to call. The CDR3 loop spans 21 amino acids. CDR1 is KGHSH and CDR2 is LQKENI in the germline V gene. CDR3: CASSPRSFTVVVAGLYNDYTF. The CDR3 DNA, read in part, is TGTGCCAGCTCACCACGTTCTTTCACAGTAGTCGTAGCGGGATTATACAATGAC.

With respect to this clone: Read sequence stops 3 residues before the CDR3 end, and the germline J gene provides the missing end. The V call is TRBV5-5, the J call TRBJ2-3; D tentatively fits TRBD1 or TRBD2 (6 bases each). Germline CDR1 is SGHKS and CDR2 is YYEKEE (reference sequence). V lost 4 bases to trimming and J lost 4 bases, with 16 bases between them. The CDR3 runs 15 residues. Incomplete CDR3 DNA: TGTGCCAGCAGCCCCGAGGAGGGGGAAGCAGATACG. Translated: CASSPEEGEADT. In full, the CDR3 is CASSPEEGEADTQYF.